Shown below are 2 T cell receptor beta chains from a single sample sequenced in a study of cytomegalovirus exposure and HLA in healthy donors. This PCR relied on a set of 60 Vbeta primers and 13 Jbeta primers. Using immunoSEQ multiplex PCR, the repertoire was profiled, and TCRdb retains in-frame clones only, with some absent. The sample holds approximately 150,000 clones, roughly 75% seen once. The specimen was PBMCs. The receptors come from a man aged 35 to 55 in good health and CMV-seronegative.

The CDR3 loop reads CASSQGGVNTGELFF. The CDR3 DNA reads TGTGCCAGCAGCCAAGGCGGGGTGAACACCGGGGAGCTGTTTTTT. The V and J genes are TRBV16 and TRBJ2-2, with D tentatively TRBD2 (6 bases). Trimming removed 2 bases from V and 1 base from J, with 8 bases in between. CDR3 length: 15 residues. Germline V gene lookup returns CDR1 KGHSY and CDR2 FQNENV.

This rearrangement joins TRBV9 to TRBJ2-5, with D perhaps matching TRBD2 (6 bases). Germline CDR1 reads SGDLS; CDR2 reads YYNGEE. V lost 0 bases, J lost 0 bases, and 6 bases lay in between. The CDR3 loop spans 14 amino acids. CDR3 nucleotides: TGTGCCAGCAGCGTAGGGACTAACCAAGAGACCCAGTACTTC. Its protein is CASSVGTNQETQYF.